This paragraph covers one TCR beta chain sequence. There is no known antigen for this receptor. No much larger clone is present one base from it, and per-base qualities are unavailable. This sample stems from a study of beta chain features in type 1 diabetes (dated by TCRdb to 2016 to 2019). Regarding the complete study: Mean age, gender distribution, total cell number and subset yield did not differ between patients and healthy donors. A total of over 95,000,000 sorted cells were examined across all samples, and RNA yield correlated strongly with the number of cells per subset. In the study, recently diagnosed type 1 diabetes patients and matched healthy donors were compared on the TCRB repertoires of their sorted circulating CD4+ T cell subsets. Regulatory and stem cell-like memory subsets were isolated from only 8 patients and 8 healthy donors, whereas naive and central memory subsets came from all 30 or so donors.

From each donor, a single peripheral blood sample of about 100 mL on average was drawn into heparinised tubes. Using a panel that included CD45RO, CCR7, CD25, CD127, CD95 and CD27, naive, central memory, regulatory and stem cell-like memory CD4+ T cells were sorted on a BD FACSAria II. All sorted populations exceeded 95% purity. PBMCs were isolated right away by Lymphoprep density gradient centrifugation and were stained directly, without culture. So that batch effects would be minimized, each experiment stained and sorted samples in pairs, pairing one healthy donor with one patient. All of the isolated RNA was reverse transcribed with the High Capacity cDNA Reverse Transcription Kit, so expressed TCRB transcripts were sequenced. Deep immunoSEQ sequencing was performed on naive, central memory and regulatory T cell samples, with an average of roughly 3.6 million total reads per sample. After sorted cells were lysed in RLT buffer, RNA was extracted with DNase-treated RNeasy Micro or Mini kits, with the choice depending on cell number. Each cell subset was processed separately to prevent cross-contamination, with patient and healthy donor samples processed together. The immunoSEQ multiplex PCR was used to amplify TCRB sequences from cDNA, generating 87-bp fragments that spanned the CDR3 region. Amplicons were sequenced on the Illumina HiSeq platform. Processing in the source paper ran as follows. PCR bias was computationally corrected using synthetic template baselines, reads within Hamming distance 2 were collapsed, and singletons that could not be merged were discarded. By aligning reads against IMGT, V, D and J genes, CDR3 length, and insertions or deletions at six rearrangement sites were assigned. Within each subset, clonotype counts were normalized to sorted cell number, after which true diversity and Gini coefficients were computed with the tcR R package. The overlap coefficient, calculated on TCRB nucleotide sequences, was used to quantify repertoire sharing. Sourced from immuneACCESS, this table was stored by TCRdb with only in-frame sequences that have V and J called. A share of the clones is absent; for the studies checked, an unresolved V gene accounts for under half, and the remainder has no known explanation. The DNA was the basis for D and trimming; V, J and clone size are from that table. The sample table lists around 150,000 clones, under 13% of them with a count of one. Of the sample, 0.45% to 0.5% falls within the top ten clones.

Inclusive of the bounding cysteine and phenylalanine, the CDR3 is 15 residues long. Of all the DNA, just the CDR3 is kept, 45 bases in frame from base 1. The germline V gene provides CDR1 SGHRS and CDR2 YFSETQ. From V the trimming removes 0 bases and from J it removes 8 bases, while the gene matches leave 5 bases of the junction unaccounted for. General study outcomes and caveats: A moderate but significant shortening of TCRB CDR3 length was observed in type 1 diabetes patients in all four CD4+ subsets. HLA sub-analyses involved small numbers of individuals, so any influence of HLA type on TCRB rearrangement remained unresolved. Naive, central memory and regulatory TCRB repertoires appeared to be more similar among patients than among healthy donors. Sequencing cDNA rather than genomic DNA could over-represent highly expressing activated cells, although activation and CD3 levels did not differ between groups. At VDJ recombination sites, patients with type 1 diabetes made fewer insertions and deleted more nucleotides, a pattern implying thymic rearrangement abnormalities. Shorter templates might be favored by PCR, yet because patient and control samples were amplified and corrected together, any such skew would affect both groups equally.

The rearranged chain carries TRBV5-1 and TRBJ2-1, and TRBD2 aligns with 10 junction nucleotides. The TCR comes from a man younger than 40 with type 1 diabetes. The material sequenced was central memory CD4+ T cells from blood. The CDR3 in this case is CASSLAASGSHEQFF. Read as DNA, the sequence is TGCGCCAGCAGCTTGGCGGCTAGCGGGAGCCATGAGCAGTTCTTC.